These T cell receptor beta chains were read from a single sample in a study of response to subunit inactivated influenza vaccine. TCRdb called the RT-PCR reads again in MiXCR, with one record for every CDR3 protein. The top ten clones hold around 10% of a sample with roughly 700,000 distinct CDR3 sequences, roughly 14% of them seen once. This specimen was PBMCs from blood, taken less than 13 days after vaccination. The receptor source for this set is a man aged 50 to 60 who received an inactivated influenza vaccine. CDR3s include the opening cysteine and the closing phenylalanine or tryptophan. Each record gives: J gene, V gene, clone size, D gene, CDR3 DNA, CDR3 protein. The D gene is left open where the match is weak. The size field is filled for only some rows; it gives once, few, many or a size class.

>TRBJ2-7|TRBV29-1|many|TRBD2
TGCAGCGTTGAACGGCGGTCTAGCGGGAACTCCTACGAGCAGTACTTC
CSVERRSSGNSYEQYF
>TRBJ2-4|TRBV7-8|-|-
TGTGCCAGCAGCTTAGGGGCGATAGGGTTAAACATTCAGTACTTC
CASSLGAIGLNIQYF
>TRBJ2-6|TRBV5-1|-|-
TGCGCCAGCAGCCTTTTACAGGACTCTGGGGCCAACGTCCTGACTTTC
CASSLLQDSGANVLTF
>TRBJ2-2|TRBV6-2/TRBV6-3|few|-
TGTGCCAGCAGCCCGACTTTTTTGGGCACCGGGGAGCTGTTTTTT
CASSPTFLGTGELFF
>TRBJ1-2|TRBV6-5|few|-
TGTGCCAGCAGTTTCGGGCTAGCTAACTATGGCTACACCTTC
CASSFGLANYGYTF
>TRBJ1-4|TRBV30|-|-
TGTGCCTGGAGTTATTCGGGGGACATCTTGTTTTTT
CAWSYSGDILFF
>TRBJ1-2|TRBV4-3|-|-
TGCGCCAGCAGCCAAGAAGGGAGAGTTAACTATGGCTACACCTTC
CASSQEGRVNYGYTF
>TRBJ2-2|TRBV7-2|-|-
TGTGCCAGCAGCCTACCAAACCACTACGGGGAGCTGTTTTTT
CASSLPNHYGELFF
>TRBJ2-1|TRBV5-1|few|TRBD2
TGCGCCAGCAGCCGAGCGGGGGGGCCTGATGAGCAGTTCTTC
CASSRAGGPDEQFF
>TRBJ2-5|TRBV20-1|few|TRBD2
TGCAGTGCTAGAGCCTTAGACCGACTAGCGGGAATGGAGACCCAGTACTTC
CSARALDRLAGMETQYF
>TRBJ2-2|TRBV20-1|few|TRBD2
TGCTGCGGGACTAGCGGGAGCGCGAACACCGGGGAGCTGTTTTTT
CCGTSGSANTGELFF
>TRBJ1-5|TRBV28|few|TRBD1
TGTGCCAGCAGCCCAGGGGGGACAGGGGTTGGTCAGCCCCAGCATTTT
CASSPGGTGVGQPQHF
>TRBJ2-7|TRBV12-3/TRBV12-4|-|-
TGTGCCAGCAGTTTCGGGACGTCCTACGAGCAGTACTTC
CASSFGTSYEQYF
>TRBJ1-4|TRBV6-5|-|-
TGTGCCAGCAGTTACGGGGGGGCATCTGAAAAACTGTTTTTT
CASSYGGASEKLFF
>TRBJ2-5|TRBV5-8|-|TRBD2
TGTGCCAGCAGCTTGGCTAGCGGGAGGCCAAAACAAGAGACCCAGTACTTC
CASSLASGRPKQETQYF
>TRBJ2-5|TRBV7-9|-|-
TGTGCCAGCAGCTTAGGGGGTCGAGCTACTCAAGAGACCCAGTACTTC
CASSLGGRATQETQYF
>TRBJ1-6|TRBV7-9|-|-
TGTGCCAGCAGCCTCCAGGCGGTTACCTATAATTCACCCCTCCACTTT
CASSLQAVTYNSPLHF
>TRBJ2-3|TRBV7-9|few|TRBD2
TGTGCCAGCAGCTTAGTCGGGGGAGGGCCGGCAGATACGCAGTATTTT
CASSLVGGGPADTQYF
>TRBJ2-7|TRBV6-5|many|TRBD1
TGTGCCAGCAGTTCCCGGGACAGTTACGAGCAGTACTTC
CASSSRDSYEQYF
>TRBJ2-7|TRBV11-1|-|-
TGTGCCAGCAGCTTAGCGTATCGGAGTCCGTTGGCAGCACACTCCAACCACGAGCAGTACTTC
CASSLAYRSPLAAHSNHEQYF
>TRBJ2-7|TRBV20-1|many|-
TGCAGTGCAAAGGGGGACGGTTCCTACGAGCAGTACTTC
CSAKGDGSYEQYF
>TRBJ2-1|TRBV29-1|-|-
TGCAGCGCCCACACACTCGCGACTGAGCAGTTCTTC
CSAHTLATEQFF
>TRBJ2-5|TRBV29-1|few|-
TGCAGCGTTGAAGGGACAATACAGACCCAGTACTTC
CSVEGTIQTQYF
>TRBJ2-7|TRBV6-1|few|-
TGTGCCAGCACCCGGGGTGCAGCAGCGGTTGCCTACGAGCAGTACTTC
CASTRGAAAVAYEQYF
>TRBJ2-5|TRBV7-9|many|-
TGTGCCAGCAGCTTTCACAGTGGTGGCCGGGAGACCCAGTACTTC
CASSFHSGGRETQYF
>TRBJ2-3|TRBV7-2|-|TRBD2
TGTGCCAGCAGCTTCGCCCCGGGGGGGGGCCGCACAGATACGCAGTATTTT
CASSFAPGGGRTDTQYF
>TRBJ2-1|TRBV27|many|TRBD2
TGTGCCAGCAGCTCAGCGGGGGGCTCCTACAATGAGCAGTTCTTC
CASSSAGGSYNEQFF